These T cell receptor beta chains were read from a single sample in a study of T cell responses to AZD1222 COVID-19 vaccine. Generated by immunoSEQ multiplex PCR, the TCRdb table keeps only in-frame clones and is missing some. Here the sample spans about 70,000 clones, over 80% being singletons. The sample in question was peripheral blood, obtained on day 0 of AZD1222 vaccination. Source of these receptors: an adult in good health. Each CDR3 is given with its conserved first and last residue. D genes are given only for firm matches. The size entry is marked missing in some rows and otherwise reads once, few, many or a size class.

V gene	clone size	CDR3 length	J gene	D gene	CDR3 DNA	CDR3 protein
TRBV4-2	NA	14	TRBJ1-2	NA	TGTGCCAGCAGCCAAGAGGCAGGGGACCCTGGCTACACCTTC	CASSQEAGDPGYTF
TRBV3-1/TRBV3-2	NA	17	TRBJ2-2	NA	TGTGCCAGCAGCCAGTTTTGGGTAGGGGGGAACACCGGGGAGCTGTTTTTT	CASSQFWVGGNTGELFF
TRBV7-9	NA	15	TRBJ2-4	NA	TGTGCCAGCAGCTTAAGGGGCATGCCTGAGGGCATTCAGTACTTC	CASSLRGMPEGIQYF
TRBV7-9	NA	12	TRBJ1-5	NA	TGTGCCAGCAGCTTAGGTGGCCAGCCCCAGCATTTT	CASSLGGQPQHF
TRBV2	once	12	TRBJ2-5	NA	TGTGCCAGCAGTGACCCCCAAGAGACCCAGTACTTC	CASSDPQETQYF
TRBV27	NA	17	TRBJ2-2	NA	TGTGCCAGCTCTAGGGTTTGGGGGCATCGGGTGACCGGGGAGCTGTTTTTT	CASSRVWGHRVTGELFF
TRBV5-1	NA	16	TRBJ2-3	TRBD2	TGCGCCAGCAGCCCGGGAGGGGGAACTAGCACAGATACGCAGTATTTT	CASSPGGGTSTDTQYF
TRBV5-1	NA	17	TRBJ2-2	NA	TGCGCCAGCAGACCTATACCAGGACTTTCGAACACCGGGGAGCTGTTTTTT	CASRPIPGLSNTGELFF
TRBV29-1	NA	13	TRBJ2-7	TRBD2	TGCAGCGTTGGAGCGGGGGGCACCTACGAGCAGTACTTC	CSVGAGGTYEQYF
TRBV4-2	NA	16	TRBJ2-7	NA	TGTGCCAGCAGCCAAGAAGGGGGGCCATTGTCCTACGAGCAGTACTTC	CASSQEGGPLSYEQYF
TRBV11-2	once	15	TRBJ2-7	NA	TGTGCCAGCAGCTTAGAGGGTCGAAGCTCCTACGAGCAGTACTTC	CASSLEGRSSYEQYF
TRBV18	NA	13	TRBJ2-3	NA	TGTGCCAGCTCACCGGGGAACACAGATACGCAGTATTTT	CASSPGNTDTQYF
TRBV9	NA	17	TRBJ1-6	NA	TGTGCCAGCAGCCTACGGGAGTCAAGCTCCTATAATTCACCCCTCCACTTT	CASSLRESSSYNSPLHF
TRBV4-1	NA	15	TRBJ1-3	NA	TGCGCCAGCAGTACGGGGGGGACTGCTGGAAACACCATATATTTT	CASSTGGTAGNTIYF
TRBV10-2	few	16	TRBJ1-3	NA	TGCGCCAGCAGTGAAGGGTCCAGAAGAATCCGAAACACCATATATTTT	CASSEGSRRIRNTIYF
TRBV2	NA	14	TRBJ1-2	TRBD1	TGTGCCAGCAGTGTGGACAGGGGAGGGTATGGCTACACCTTC	CASSVDRGGYGYTF
TRBV7-9	NA	15	TRBJ2-1	TRBD2	TGTGCCAGCAGGGGAGGCCTAGCGGGGCGGGATGAGCAGTTCTTC	CASRGGLAGRDEQFF
TRBV6-8	few	16	TRBJ2-1	TRBD2	TGTGCCAGCAGTGACTTGACTAGCGGGGGGACGGATGAGCAGTTCTTC	CASSDLTSGGTDEQFF
TRBV7-2	NA	16	TRBJ2-3	TRBD1	TGTGCCAGCAGCTTAGGGGGACAGGGGACCACAGATACGCAGTATTTT	CASSLGGQGTTDTQYF
TRBV28	few	14	TRBJ2-7	TRBD2	TGTGCCAGCCGAAGCGGGGGGGCGTCTCTCGAGCAGTACTTC	CASRSGGASLEQYF
TRBV7-3	NA	14	TRBJ1-6	NA	TGTGCCAGCAGCTTAACTGGGGGAGGATCACCCCTCCACTTT	CASSLTGGGSPLHF
TRBV12-3/TRBV12-4	NA	13	TRBJ1-2	TRBD1	TGTGCCAGCACCATCACAGGGGTCCATGGCTACACCTTC	CASTITGVHGYTF
TRBV24-1	few	14	TRBJ1-6	NA	TGTGCCACCAGTGGAAGGGGAGTAAATTCACCCCTCCACTTT	CATSGRGVNSPLHF
TRBV7-2	NA	18	TRBJ1-1	TRBD1	TGTGCCAGCAGCTTAGCCTGGTGGACAGGGGGCGGGAACACTGAAGCTTTCTTT	CASSLAWWTGGGNTEAFF
TRBV3-1/TRBV3-2	NA	18	TRBJ2-1	TRBD1	TGTGCCAGCAATCTGCCGGCCAGGGGGCACAGCTCCTACAATGAGCAGTTCTTC	CASNLPARGHSSYNEQFF
TRBV5-1	once	16	TRBJ2-7	TRBD1	TGCGCCAGCAAACGGACGACAGGGACCCCCTCCTACGAGCAGTACTTC	CASKRTTGTPSYEQYF
TRBV7-6	NA	14	TRBJ2-1	NA	TGTGCCAGCAGCTTAGGTTCCCAGTACAATGAGCAGTTCTTC	CASSLGSQYNEQFF
TRBV4-3	once	15	TRBJ1-6	NA	TGCGCCAGCAGCCAAGACGCGGGCCAGGCGGATCCCCTCCACTTT	CASSQDAGQADPLHF
TRBV27	once	11	TRBJ2-7	NA	TGTGCCAGCATGGGGGCCTACGAGCAGTACTTC	CASMGAYEQYF
TRBV6-2/TRBV6-3	NA	12	TRBJ2-2	NA	TGTGCCAGCAGTTTCGAGGCCGGGGAGCTGTTTTTT	CASSFEAGELFF
TRBV2	NA	13	TRBJ1-2	NA	TGTGCCAGCACCAAGCGGCAGGAGTATGGCTACACCTTC	CASTKRQEYGYTF
TRBV5-1	NA	13	TRBJ2-2	NA	TGCGCCAGCAGCTTGGGCCCCGTCGGGGAGCTGTTTTTT	CASSLGPVGELFF
TRBV7-3	NA	17	TRBJ2-6	NA	TGTGCCAGCAGCCCCACCCGACTCCTCTCTGGGGCCAACGTCCTGACTTTC	CASSPTRLLSGANVLTF
TRBV18	NA	15	TRBJ1-4	NA	TGTGCCAGCTCACCACCCGGAGTCTATAATGAAAAACTGTTTTTT	CASSPPGVYNEKLFF
TRBV27	few	15	TRBJ1-5	TRBD1	TGTGCCAGCAGTTTATGGGCAGGGGGGAATCAGCCCCAGCATTTT	CASSLWAGGNQPQHF
TRBV29-1	NA	15	TRBJ2-7	TRBD2	TGCAGCGTTGAAGACCCCCTAAGCGGGAGCTACGAGCAGTACTTC	CSVEDPLSGSYEQYF
TRBV5-1	NA	15	TRBJ2-1	TRBD2	TGCGCCAGCAGCATGCTCGGGGGGTCGGGCAATGAGCAGTTCTTC	CASSMLGGSGNEQFF
TRBV6-5	NA	15	TRBJ2-5	NA	TGTGCCAGCAGTTACTCCCCCGGAACCAAAGAGACCCAGTACTTC	CASSYSPGTKETQYF
TRBV5-1	NA	13	TRBJ1-1	NA	TGCGCCAGCAGCTTGGCTGCATACACTGAAGCTTTCTTT	CASSLAAYTEAFF
TRBV6-2/TRBV6-3	NA	16	TRBJ1-6	TRBD1	TGTGCCAGCAGTTACTCGAGTGGGACAGGAGATTCACCCCTCCACTTT	CASSYSSGTGDSPLHF
TRBV15	NA	14	TRBJ1-6	NA	TGTGCCACCAGCAGGGATACAGGGAGTTCACCCCTCCACTTT	CATSRDTGSSPLHF